Included here is one T cell receptor beta chain sequence, with context. Its antigen remains unknown. TCRdb's table, derived via immunoSEQ multiplex PCR, lists solely in-frame clones and lacks some. The sample shows 26,000 or so clones, 90% of them seen only once. The CDR3 runs 15 residues. Trimming removed 1 base from V and 1 base from J, with 9 bases in between. Germline V gives CDR1 SEHNR, CDR2 FQNEAQ (reference sequence). This specimen belongs to a study of T cells in tuberculosis. Study as a whole: T cells were selected with CD1B tetramers loaded with glucose monomycolate. Findings of the study overall: Shorter CDR3-alpha in active tuberculosis partly drove smaller distances.

Each donor contributed roughly 100,000 T cells on average, unsorted. Sequenced sample: PBMCs. The clonotype was recovered from a donor aged 10 to 29 with latent tuberculosis or without tuberculosis infection. The rearrangement links TRBV7-9 to TRBJ2-3; possible D gene TRBD2, 5 bases. CDR3 loop: CASSLGVRGTDTQYF. The CDR3 DNA reads as TGTGCCAGCAGCTTAGGAGTGCGGGGCACAGATACGCAGTATTTT.